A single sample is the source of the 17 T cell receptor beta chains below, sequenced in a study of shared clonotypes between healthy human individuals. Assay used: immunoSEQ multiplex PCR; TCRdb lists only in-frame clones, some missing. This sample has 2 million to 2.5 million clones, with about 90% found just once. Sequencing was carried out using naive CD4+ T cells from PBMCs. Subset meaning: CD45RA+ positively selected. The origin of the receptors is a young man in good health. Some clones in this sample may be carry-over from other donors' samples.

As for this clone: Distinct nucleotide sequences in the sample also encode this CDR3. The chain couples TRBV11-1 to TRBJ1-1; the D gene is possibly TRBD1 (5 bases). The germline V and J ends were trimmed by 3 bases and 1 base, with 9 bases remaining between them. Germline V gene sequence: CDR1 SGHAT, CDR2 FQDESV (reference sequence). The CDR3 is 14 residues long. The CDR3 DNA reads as TGTGCCAGCAGCTTGAGGGGCGAGAACACTGAAGCTTTCTTT. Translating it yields CASSLRGENTEAFF.

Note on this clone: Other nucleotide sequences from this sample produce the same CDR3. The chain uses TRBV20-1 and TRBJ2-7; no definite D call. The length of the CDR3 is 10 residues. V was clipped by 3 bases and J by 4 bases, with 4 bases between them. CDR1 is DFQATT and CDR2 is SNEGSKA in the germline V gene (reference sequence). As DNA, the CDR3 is TGCAGTGCTAGTCTTTACGAGCAGTACTTC. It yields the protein CSASLYEQYF.

CDR3 sequence reads: CASSLLRMGTYGYTF. The CDR3 nucleotides are TGTGCCAGCAGCTTACTCCGGATGGGTACATATGGCTACACCTTC. This chain joins TRBV11-2 and TRBJ1-2; D ambiguous. The CDR3 length is 15 residues. The V gene's germline CDR1 is SGHAT and CDR2 FQNNGV. V lost 2 bases to trimming and J lost 5 bases, with 15 bases between them.

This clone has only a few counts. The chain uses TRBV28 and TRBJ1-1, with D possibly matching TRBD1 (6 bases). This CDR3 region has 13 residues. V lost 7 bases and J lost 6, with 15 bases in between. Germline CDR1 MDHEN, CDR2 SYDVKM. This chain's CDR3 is CASTYGEGAEAFF. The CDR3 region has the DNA TGTGCCAGCACTTATGGAGAGGGGGCTGAAGCTTTCTTT.

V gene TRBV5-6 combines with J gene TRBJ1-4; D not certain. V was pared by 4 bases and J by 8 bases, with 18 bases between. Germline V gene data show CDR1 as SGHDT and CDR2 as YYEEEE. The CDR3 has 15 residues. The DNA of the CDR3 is TGTGCCAGCAGCACGAGCCCCAAAATCGGGGAAAAACTGTTTTTT. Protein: CASSTSPKIGEKLFF.

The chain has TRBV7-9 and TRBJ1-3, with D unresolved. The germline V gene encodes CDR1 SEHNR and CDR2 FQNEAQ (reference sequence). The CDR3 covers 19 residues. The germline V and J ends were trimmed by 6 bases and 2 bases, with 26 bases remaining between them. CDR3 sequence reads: CASSRPSLGLSLAGNTIYF. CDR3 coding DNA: TGTGCCAGCAGTAGGCCCTCATTGGGCCTATCACTGGCTGGAAACACCATATATTTT.

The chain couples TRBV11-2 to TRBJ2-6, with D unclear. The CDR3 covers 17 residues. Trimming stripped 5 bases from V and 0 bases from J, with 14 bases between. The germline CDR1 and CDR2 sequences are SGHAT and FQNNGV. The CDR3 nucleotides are TGTGCCAGCAGCCCTCACCTCGGCCGCTCTGGGGCCAACGTCCTGACTTTC. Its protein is CASSPHLGRSGANVLTF.

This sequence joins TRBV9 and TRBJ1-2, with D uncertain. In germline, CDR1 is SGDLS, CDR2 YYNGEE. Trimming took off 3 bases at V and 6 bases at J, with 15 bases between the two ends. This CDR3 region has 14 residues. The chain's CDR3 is CASSERPGQDGYTF. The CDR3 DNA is TGTGCCAGCAGCGAGCGGCCAGGCCAGGATGGCTACACCTTC.

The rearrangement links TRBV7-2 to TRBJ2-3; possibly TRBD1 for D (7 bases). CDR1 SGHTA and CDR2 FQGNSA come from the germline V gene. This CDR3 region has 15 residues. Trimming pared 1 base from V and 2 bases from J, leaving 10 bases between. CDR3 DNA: TGTGCCAGCAGCTTAGGCGGGACAGTCACAGATACGCAGTATTTT. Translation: CASSLGGTVTDTQYF. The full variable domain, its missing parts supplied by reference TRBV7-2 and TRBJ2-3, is GAGVSQSPSNKVTEKGKDVELRCDPISGHTALYWYRQSLGQGLEFLIYFQGNSAPDKSGLPSDRFSAERTGGSVSTLTIQRTQQEDSAVYLCASSLGGTVTDTQYFGPGTRLTVL.

For the CDR3, the DNA is TGTGCCAGTAACAGAAGGCGACAGCACACCGGGGAGCTGTTTTTT. As protein: CASNRRRQHTGELFF. This chain links TRBV28 with TRBJ2-2; TRBD1 is a possible D gene (5 bases). There are 15 residues in the CDR3. CDR1 is MDHEN and CDR2 is SYDVKM in the germline V gene. Trimming stripped 9 bases from V and 3 bases from J, with 17 bases between.

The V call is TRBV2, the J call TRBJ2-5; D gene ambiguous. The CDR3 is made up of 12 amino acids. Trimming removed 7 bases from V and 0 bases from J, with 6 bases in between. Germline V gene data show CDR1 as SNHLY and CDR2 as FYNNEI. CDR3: CASTQDQETQYF. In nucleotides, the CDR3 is TGTGCCAGCACCCAAGACCAAGAGACCCAGTACTTC.

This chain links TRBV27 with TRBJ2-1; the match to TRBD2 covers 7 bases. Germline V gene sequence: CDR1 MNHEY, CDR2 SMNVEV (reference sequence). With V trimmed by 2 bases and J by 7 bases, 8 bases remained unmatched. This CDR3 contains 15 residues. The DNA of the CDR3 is TGTGCCAGCAGTTTAAGGGCGGGAGAGGTGAATGAGCAGTTCTTC. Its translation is CASSLRAGEVNEQFF.

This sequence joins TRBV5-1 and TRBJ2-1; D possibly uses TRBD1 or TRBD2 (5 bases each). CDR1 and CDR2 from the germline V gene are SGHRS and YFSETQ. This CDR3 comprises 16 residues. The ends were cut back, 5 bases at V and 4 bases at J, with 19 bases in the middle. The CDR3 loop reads CASRVGAGGIYNEQFF. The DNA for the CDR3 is TGCGCCAGCAGGGTTGGGGCTGGGGGAATTTACAATGAGCAGTTCTTC. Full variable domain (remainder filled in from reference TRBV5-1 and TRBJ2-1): KAGVTQTPRYLIKTRGQQVTLSCSPISGHRSVSWYQQTPGQGLQFLFEYFSETQRNKGNFPGRFSGRQFSNSRSEMNVSTLELGDSALYLCASRVGAGGIYNEQFFGPGTRLTVL.

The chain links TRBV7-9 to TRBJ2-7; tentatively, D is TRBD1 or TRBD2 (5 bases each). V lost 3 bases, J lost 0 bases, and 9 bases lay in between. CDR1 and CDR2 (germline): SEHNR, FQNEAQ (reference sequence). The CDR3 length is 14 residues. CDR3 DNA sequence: TGTGCCAGCAGCTTCGGGGACGCCTCCTACGAGCAGTACTTC. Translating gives CASSFGDASYEQYF. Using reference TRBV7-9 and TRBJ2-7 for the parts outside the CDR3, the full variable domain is DTGVSQNPRHKITKRGQNVTFRCDPISEHNRLYWYRQTLGQGPEFLTYFQNEAQLEKSRLLSDRFSAERPKGSFSTLEIQRTEQGDSAMYLCASSFGDASYEQYFGPGTRLTVT.

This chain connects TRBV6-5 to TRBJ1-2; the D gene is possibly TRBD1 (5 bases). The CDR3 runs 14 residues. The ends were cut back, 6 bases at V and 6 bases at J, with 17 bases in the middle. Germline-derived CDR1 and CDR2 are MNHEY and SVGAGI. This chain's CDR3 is CASSRTVQVDGYTF. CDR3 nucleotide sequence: TGTGCCAGCAGCCGGACGGTACAGGTGGATGGCTACACCTTC.

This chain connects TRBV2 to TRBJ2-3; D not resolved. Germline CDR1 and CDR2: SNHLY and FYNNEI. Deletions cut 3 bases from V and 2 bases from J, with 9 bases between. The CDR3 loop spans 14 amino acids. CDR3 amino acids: CASSDSSPTDTQYF. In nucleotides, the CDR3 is TGTGCCAGCAGTGATAGTAGCCCCACAGATACGCAGTATTTT. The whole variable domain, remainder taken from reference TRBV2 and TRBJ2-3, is EPEVTQTPSHQVTQMGQEVILRCVPISNHLYFYWYRQILGQKVEFLVSFYNNEISEKSEIFDDQFSVERPDGSNFTLKIRSTKLEDSAMYFCASSDSSPTDTQYFGPGTRLTVL.

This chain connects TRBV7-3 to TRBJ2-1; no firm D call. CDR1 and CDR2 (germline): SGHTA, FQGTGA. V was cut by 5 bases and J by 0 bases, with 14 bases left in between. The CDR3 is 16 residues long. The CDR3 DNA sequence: TGTGCCAGCAGCCCCGTGAAGAGGAGCTCCTACAATGAGCAGTTCTTC. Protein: CASSPVKRSSYNEQFF.